These 17 T cell receptor beta chains came from one sample sequenced in a study of CD8+ T cells in alopecia areata. As for treatment: oral pan-JAK inhibitor, 5-10 mg twice daily. cDNA serving as the sequencing template came from extracted, reverse transcribed RNA. The method was immunoSEQ multiplex PCR; TCRdb's version includes in-frame clones alone and lacks a portion of them. The sample consists of about 76,000 clones, approximately 28% of them appearing once. This specimen consisted of CD8+ T cells sorted from blood, obtained at week 4, from a patient treated with tofacitinib. The receptors come from a human donor with alopecia areata.

The chain recombines TRBV29-1 with TRBJ1-1; 8 bases map to TRBD1. V gave up 7 bases and J gave up 10 bases; unmatched junction bases: 5. The CDR3 is 10 residues long. Germline V gene lookup returns CDR1 SQVTM and CDR2 ANQGSEA. The CDR3, as DNA: TGCAGCGCGGAGGACAGGGTAGCTTTCTTT. This gives the protein CSAEDRVAFF.

This clone was recorded a few times. V and J are TRBV7-2 and TRBJ2-5; D might be TRBD2 (6 bases). Germline CDR1 reads SGHTA; CDR2 reads FQGNSA. The CDR3 length is 16 residues. V shed 5 bases and J shed 5 bases, with 21 bases lying between them. CDR3 DNA sequence: TGTGCCAGCAGCCCCAGTGGATTAGCGGAAGGGGAGACCCAGTACTTC. Protein product: CASSPSGLAEGETQYF.

This clone was counted at least ten times. The V gene is TRBV28, the J gene TRBJ2-1; 8 bases match TRBD2. Germline CDR1 is MDHEN and CDR2 is SYDVKM. V shed 6 bases, J shed 9 bases, and the junction held 13 bases outside the gene matches. The CDR3 contains 15 residues. CDR3 DNA sequence: TGTGCCAGCAGCGCGGTGGTAGCGGGGCCTGGTGAGCAGTTCTTC. Encoded protein: CASSAVVAGPGEQFF.

The chain carries TRBV7-2 and TRBJ2-1; TRBD1 aligns across 7 bases. This CDR3 is built from 15 residues. The germline CDR1 and CDR2 sequences are SGHTA and FQGNSA. Trimming at V came to 5 bases and at J to 5 bases, leaving 9 bases not matched to a gene. CDR3 coding DNA: TGTGCCAGCAGCCACGACAGGGATCACCACAATGAGCAGTTCTTC. It translates to CASSHDRDHHNEQFF.

This clone was observed a handful of times. V and J are TRBV6-5 and TRBJ2-2, with 8 bases fitting TRBD1. From germline, CDR1 is MNHEY and CDR2 SVGAGI. The CDR3 has 16 amino acids. V shed 1 base and J 3 bases; nucleotides not matched to a gene: 4. The CDR3 nucleotides read TGTGCCAGCAGTTACTGGGACAGGAGACACACCGGGGAGCTGTTTTTT. It specifies CASSYWDRRHTGELFF.

DNA of the CDR3: TGTGCCAGCAGCCCCCGAGGAGCGGGGGGCTCCTACGAGCAGTACTTC. Translating it yields CASSPRGAGGSYEQYF. The chain links TRBV11-3 to TRBJ2-7, with TRBD2 matching over 9 bases. Germline V gene data show CDR1 as SGHNT and CDR2 as YENEEA. There are 16 residues in the CDR3. The V gene end was trimmed by 5 bases and the J gene end by 0 bases; junction bases not matched to a gene: 8.

The chain's CDR3 is CASSKVRMVQGAGYTF. The CDR3 DNA reads as TGTGCCAGCAGCAAAGTGCGTATGGTGCAGGGGGCAGGCTACACCTTC. This chain links TRBV21-1 with TRBJ1-2; the table's D call of TRBD1 was not tested on the DNA. TRBV21-1 is shown as a pseudogene. The CDR3 loop spans 16 amino acids.

This clone was observed a few times. The sample has other DNA sequences that encode this CDR3 too. The rearrangement joins TRBV30 to TRBJ2-2; no clear D gene. V lost 0 bases and J 6 bases, leaving 5 bases between the germline ends. The CDR3 runs 12 residues. The germline V gene has CDR1 GTSNPN and CDR2 SVGIG (reference sequence). As DNA, the CDR3 is TGTGCCTGGAGTGTATCGTCCGGGGAGCTGTTTTTT. Its translation is CAWSVSSGELFF.

This clone was counted only a few times. The chain uses TRBV15 and TRBJ2-1; D gene uncertain. The CDR3 totals 14 residues. Trimming removed 0 bases at V and 9 bases at J, with 12 bases between. Germline CDR1 and CDR2: LNHNV and YYDKDF (reference sequence). CDR3 amino acids: CATSRDFGHTEQFF. The CDR3, as DNA: TGTGCCACCAGCAGAGATTTTGGGCACACTGAGCAGTTCTTC.

The rearrangement joins TRBV5-1 to TRBJ1-1; D call uncertain. There are 14 residues in the CDR3. CDR1 and CDR2 from the germline V gene are SGHRS and YFSETQ. The V end was cut by 4 bases, the J end by 5 bases, with 15 bases between. The CDR3 loop is CASSPGGRTTEAFF. The DNA for the CDR3 is TGCGCCAGCAGCCCTGGTGGCCGGACGACTGAAGCTTTCTTT.

This clone was seen a handful of times. The chain combines TRBV29-1 with TRBJ2-3; 7 nucleotides agree with TRBD2. The V gene's germline CDR1 is SQVTM and CDR2 ANQGSEA. Germline trimming cut 5 bases from V and 2 bases from J; bases unmatched to any gene: 1. CDR3 length equals 12 residues. The DNA of the CDR3 is TGCAGCGTTCGGGGGGACACAGATACGCAGTATTTT. It specifies CSVRGDTDTQYF.

This clone was seen more than once but under ten times. The chain is built from TRBV5-1 and TRBJ2-7; D is unclear. CDR3 length: 13 residues. V was shortened by 0 bases and J by 2 bases, with 6 bases between the two germline ends. The germline CDR1 and CDR2 sequences are SGHRS and YFSETQ. The chain's CDR3 is CASSLDPTYEQYF. The CDR3 DNA sequence: TGCGCCAGCAGCTTGGACCCTACCTACGAGCAGTACTTC.

This chain links TRBV30 with TRBJ2-3; D gene unclear. The CDR3 consists of 13 residues. V lost 3 bases to trimming and J lost 1 base, with 8 bases between them. The germline V gene encodes CDR1 GTSNPN and CDR2 SVGIG (reference sequence). The CDR3 reads CAWRGLGTDTQYF. DNA of the CDR3: TGTGCCTGGAGGGGATTGGGCACAGATACGCAGTATTTT. The complete variable domain, with remaining parts taken from reference TRBV30 and TRBJ2-3, reads SQTIHQWPATLVQPVGSPLSLECTVEGTSNPNLYWYRQAAGRGLQLLFYSVGIGQISSEVPQNLSASRPQDRQFILSSKKLLLSDSGFYLCAWRGLGTDTQYFGPGTRLTVL.

The chain links TRBV4-1 to TRBJ1-1; TRBD1 is a possible D gene (6 bases). Germline V lookup: CDR1 MGHRA, CDR2 YSYEKL. V lost 4 bases and J 3 bases, leaving 15 bases between the germline ends. This CDR3 region has 15 residues. The CDR3 DNA reads as TGCGCCAGCAGCCTCCCAGGGGAAAGGGACACTGAAGCTTTCTTT. This sequence encodes CASSLPGERDTEAFF.

V is TRBV29-1 and J is TRBJ1-5; 9 bases fit TRBD1. CDR3 length equals 14 residues. Germline V gene lookup returns CDR1 SQVTM and CDR2 ANQGSEA. The J segment lost 4 bases and the V segment lost 4 bases, leaving 5 bases of the junction unmatched. CDR3 residues: CSVAGQGGNQPQHF. CDR3 sequence (DNA): TGCAGCGTTGCGGGACAGGGAGGGAATCAGCCCCAGCATTTT.

This clone was seen a few times. Additional DNA sequences in this sample encode the identical CDR3. The chain couples TRBV29-1 to TRBJ1-2; TRBD1 aligns across 9 bases. Per germline, CDR1 SQVTM and CDR2 ANQGSEA. CDR3 length: 12 amino acids. V dropped 6 bases and J dropped 8; count of bases not matched to a gene: 7. DNA of the CDR3: TGCAGCGTGAGGGACAGGGTGGACGGCTACACCTTC. Encoded protein: CSVRDRVDGYTF.

The chain is built from TRBV15 and TRBJ2-1; D is possibly TRBD2 (7 bases). Trimming removed 4 bases at V and 0 bases at J, with 13 bases between. The germline V gene has CDR1 LNHNV and CDR2 YYDKDF (reference sequence). This CDR3 has 16 amino acids. The CDR3 sequence: CATSTGGHPSYNEQFF. For the CDR3, the DNA is TGTGCCACCAGCACCGGGGGGCATCCCTCCTACAATGAGCAGTTCTTC. Filled out from reference TRBV15 and TRBJ2-1, the complete variable domain reads DAMVIQNPRYQVTQFGKPVTLSCSQTLNHNVMYWYQQKSSQAPKLLFHYYDKDFNNEADTPDNFQSRRPNTSFCFLDIRSPGLGDTAMYLCATSTGGHPSYNEQFFGPGTRLTVL.